This T cell receptor (beta chain) came from a study of early T cells in non-severe SARS-CoV-2 infection. Whole-study context: Chains were not paired, and sequencing was done on bulk RNA from unsorted whole blood.

Study conclusions and caveats: Database matching using VDJdb favored anti-spike CD8 responses, with private and CD4 specificities left missing.

Ten or more counts support this clonotype. The antigen remains undetermined. The protocol attached unique molecular identifiers to individual cDNA molecules. TCRdb analysed the 5' RACE reads with MiXCR anew, one entry per CDR3 protein. The sample shows over 50,000 distinct CDR3 sequences, more than 10% of them seen only once. Sequencing was done on a sample of whole blood. The source of this sequence is an adult who was a healthcare worker with PCR-confirmed SARS-CoV-2 infection or an uninfected control (not recorded which).

The CDR3 bases are TGTGCCAGCAGGCACGGGGACAGGTGGTACAATGAGCAGTTCTTC. Protein: CASRHGDRWYNEQFF. The chain employs TRBV6-5 and TRBJ2-1; 8 bases are a match to TRBD1. The CDR3 sequence is 15 residues long. CDR1 is MNHEY and CDR2 is SVGAGI in the germline V gene. The trim removed 6 bases at V and 4 bases at J, leaving 8 bases unmatched.